The next 9 T cell receptor beta chains were all read from a single sample in a study of cytomegalovirus exposure and HLA in healthy donors. PCR primers comprised 60 Vbeta and 13 Jbeta primers. Clones were read by immunoSEQ multiplex PCR, and TCRdb kept only the in-frame ones, dropping some. The data contain 130,000 or so clones, over 70% of them singletons. The sample taken for sequencing was PBMCs. The receptor set was obtained from a woman in her 40s in good health and CMV-seropositive.

The chain joins TRBV5-1 to TRBJ2-3, with 8 bases lining up with TRBD1. The CDR3 is made up of 16 amino acids. V lost 4 bases, J lost 4 bases, and 11 bases stayed unmatched. The germline gives CDR1 SGHRS, CDR2 YFSETQ. This CDR3 reads CASSPGQGTFPDTQYF. The CDR3 DNA reads as TGCGCCAGCAGCCCCGGACAGGGAACCTTCCCAGATACGCAGTATTTT.

J is TRBJ2-1 and V is TRBV5-1; 12 bases are shared with TRBD2. This CDR3 is built from 16 residues. J gave up 4 bases and V 4 bases, and 6 bases lay outside the gene matches. CDR1 and CDR2 from the germline V gene are SGHRS and YFSETQ. The CDR3 spells CASSGIGTSGYNEQFF. The CDR3 bases are TGCGCCAGCAGCGGTATCGGGACTAGCGGGTACAATGAGCAGTTCTTC.

The V call is TRBV6-5, the J call TRBJ2-1; 7 positions agree with TRBD2. After removal of 5 bases from V and 10 bases from J, the junction contained 14 bases not matched to a gene. The CDR3 is 15 amino acids. From germline, CDR1 is MNHEY and CDR2 SVGAGI. CDR3 loop: CASSKGGLAPGEQFF. The CDR3 DNA sequence: TGTGCCAGCAGTAAGGGAGGGCTAGCGCCGGGGGAGCAGTTCTTC.

The chain has TRBV19 and TRBJ1-2, with 8 bases aligning to TRBD1. This CDR3 has 15 amino acids. With 4 bases clipped from V and 8 bases from J, the junction kept 12 bases outside the gene matches. Germline lookup yields CDR1 LNHDA and CDR2 SQIVND (reference sequence). CDR3 in amino acids: CASSTVKTGDDGYTF. The DNA for the CDR3 is TGTGCCAGTAGTACGGTTAAGACAGGGGACGACGGCTACACCTTC.

The chain employs TRBV18 and TRBJ2-1; tentative D call: TRBD2 (5 bases). V was clipped by 0 bases and J by 6 bases, with 18 bases between them. The CDR3 extends over 17 amino acids. From germline, CDR1 is KGHSH and CDR2 LQKENI. CDR3 nucleotide sequence: TGTGCCAGCTCACCACCAGCGCTGGCGGCCGGGGTCAATGAGCAGTTCTTC. Residues: CASSPPALAAGVNEQFF.

This chain joins TRBV30 and TRBJ2-1; 7 bases agree with TRBD1. Looked up from germline, CDR1 is GTSNPN and CDR2 is SVGIG (reference sequence). The CDR3 consists of 15 residues. V gave up 0 bases and J gave up 1 base; unmatched junction bases: 3. The CDR3 loop is CAWSVETGSYNEQFF. The CDR3 DNA reads as TGTGCCTGGAGTGTGGAGACAGGGTCCTACAATGAGCAGTTCTTC. The variable domain in full, completed from reference TRBV30 and TRBJ2-1, reads SQTIHQWPATLVQPVGSPLSLECTVEGTSNPNLYWYRQAAGRGLQLLFYSVGIGQISSEVPQNLSASRPQDRQFILSSKKLLLSDSGFYLCAWSVETGSYNEQFFGPGTRLTVL.

This chain connects TRBV5-3 to TRBJ1-2; tentatively, D is TRBD1 (5 bases). TRBV5-3 is reported as an ORF; its role is uncertain. This CDR3 region has 16 residues. Trimming left V 0 bases short and J 6 bases short, with 18 bases between. The CDR3, as DNA: TGTGCCAGAAGCTTGGTGTCGAGGAGGGACTTCAATGGCTACACCTTC. It yields the protein CARSLVSRRDFNGYTF.

V usage is TRBV7-6 and J usage is TRBJ1-2, with D possibly matching TRBD1 (5 bases). The CDR3 has 13 amino acids. Germline V gene sequence: CDR1 SGHVS, CDR2 FNYEAQ. V was pared by 4 bases and J by 6 bases, with 12 bases between. CDR3 amino acids: CASSWGGSNGYTF. CDR3 nucleotide sequence: TGTGCCAGCAGCTGGGGGGGTAGTAATGGCTACACCTTC.

The chain is built from TRBV7-2 and TRBJ1-1; maybe TRBD1 (5 bases). Germline V gene data show CDR1 as SGHTA and CDR2 as FQGNSA. The ends were cut back, 7 bases at V and 2 bases at J, with 11 bases in the middle. The CDR3 is made up of 13 amino acids. CDR3: CASTKGVNTEAFF. The CDR3 coding sequence is TGTGCCAGCACTAAAGGGGTCAACACTGAAGCTTTCTTT. Looking up the rest from reference TRBV7-2 and TRBJ1-1 gives the full variable domain: GAGVSQSPSNKVTEKGKDVELRCDPISGHTALYWYRQSLGQGLEFLIYFQGNSAPDKSGLPSDRFSAERTGGSVSTLTIQRTQQEDSAVYLCASTKGVNTEAFFGQGTRLTVV.